Listed below are T cell receptor beta chains from one sample, sequenced in a study of tumor-infiltrating lymphocytes in localized non-small cell lung cancer. Profiling relied on immunoSEQ multiplex PCR, and the TCRdb table lists in-frame clones only, not all of them. The repertoire holds over 12,000 clones, with approximately 85% as singletons. The sample taken for sequencing was lung tumor tissue. Receptors were obtained from a human donor with non-small cell lung cancer. Each CDR3 is given with its conserved first and last residue. The order of the fields is D gene, clone size, J gene, V gene, CDR3 DNA, CDR3 protein. D genes are given only for firm matches. Not every row has a clone size; where given, it reads once, few, many or a size class.

d_gene: .
abundance: .
j_gene: TRBJ2-2
v_gene: TRBV7-2
CDR3nt: TGTGCCAGCAGCTTAGCGGGAGCCGGGGAGCTGTTTTTT
CDR3aa: CASSLAGAGELFF

d_gene: TRBD2
abundance: .
j_gene: TRBJ2-7
v_gene: TRBV5-4
CDR3nt: TGTGCCAGCAGCCGCTGGGGGGGGTCCTACGAGCAGTACTTC
CDR3aa: CASSRWGGSYEQYF

d_gene: .
abundance: .
j_gene: TRBJ2-4
v_gene: TRBV5-1
CDR3nt: TGCGCCAGCAGCTTGGCCTCAGGAAAGGACATTCAGTACTTC
CDR3aa: CASSLASGKDIQYF

d_gene: .
abundance: .
j_gene: TRBJ2-1
v_gene: TRBV19
CDR3nt: TGTGCCAGTAGTAAGGGACTGGAGGGCAATGAGCAGTTCTTC
CDR3aa: CASSKGLEGNEQFF

d_gene: TRBD2
abundance: .
j_gene: TRBJ2-2
v_gene: TRBV18
CDR3nt: TGTGCCAGCTCCCCAAGACTAGCTAGCACCGGGGAGCTGTTTTTT
CDR3aa: CASSPRLASTGELFF

d_gene: .
abundance: .
j_gene: TRBJ2-2
v_gene: TRBV7-8
CDR3nt: TGTGCCAGCAGCTCGATCGGGGGGCTGAACACCGGGGAGCTGTTTTTT
CDR3aa: CASSSIGGLNTGELFF

d_gene: TRBD2
abundance: .
j_gene: TRBJ2-1
v_gene: TRBV30
CDR3nt: TGTGCCTGGAGTGTTGGGGGGACTAGCGCTTCTTTGGGGCAGTTCTTC
CDR3aa: CAWSVGGTSASLGQFF

d_gene: .
abundance: .
j_gene: TRBJ1-2
v_gene: TRBV5-6
CDR3nt: TGTGCCAGCAGTACATCGTACGGTGGTTATGGCTACACCTTC
CDR3aa: CASSTSYGGYGYTF

d_gene: .
abundance: .
j_gene: TRBJ1-1
v_gene: TRBV10-2
CDR3nt: TGCGCCAGCAGTGCGGGACTTCAGGCCACTGAAGCTTTCTTT
CDR3aa: CASSAGLQATEAFF

d_gene: .
abundance: .
j_gene: TRBJ1-6
v_gene: TRBV6-5
CDR3nt: TGTGCCAGCAGTTACAGGATCGATTCACCCCTCCACTTT
CDR3aa: CASSYRIDSPLHF

d_gene: .
abundance: .
j_gene: TRBJ1-2
v_gene: TRBV18
CDR3nt: TGTGCCAGCTCACAGGACAGTTCTAACTATGGCTACACCTTC
CDR3aa: CASSQDSSNYGYTF

d_gene: .
abundance: .
j_gene: TRBJ2-7
v_gene: TRBV15
CDR3nt: TGTGCCACCAGCGACGAGGGGTCCTCCTACGAGCAGTACTTC
CDR3aa: CATSDEGSSYEQYF

d_gene: .
abundance: .
j_gene: TRBJ2-3
v_gene: TRBV28
CDR3nt: TGTGCCAGCAGTTTTTTACTAGCAGGCACAGATACGCAGTATTTT
CDR3aa: CASSFLLAGTDTQYF

d_gene: .
abundance: once
j_gene: TRBJ2-2
v_gene: TRBV6-1
CDR3nt: TGTGCCATCCAGCCCCCGAACACCGGGGAGCTGTTTTTT
CDR3aa: CAIQPPNTGELFF